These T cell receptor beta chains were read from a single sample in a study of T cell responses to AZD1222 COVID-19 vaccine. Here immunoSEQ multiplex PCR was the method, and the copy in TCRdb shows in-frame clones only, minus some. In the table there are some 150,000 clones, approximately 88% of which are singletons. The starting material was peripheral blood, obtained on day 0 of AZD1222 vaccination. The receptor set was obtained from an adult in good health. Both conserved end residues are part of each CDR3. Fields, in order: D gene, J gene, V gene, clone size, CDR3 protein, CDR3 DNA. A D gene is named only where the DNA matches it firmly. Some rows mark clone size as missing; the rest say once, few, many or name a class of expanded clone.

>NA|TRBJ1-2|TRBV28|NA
CASGLRREGYTF
TGTGCCAGCGGCCTTCGTCGGGAGGGCTACACCTTC
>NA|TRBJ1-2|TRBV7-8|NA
CASSPTYSANYGYTF
TGTGCCAGCAGCCCTACATACTCAGCTAACTATGGCTACACCTTC
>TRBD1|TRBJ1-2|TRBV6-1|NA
CASREGGADHYGYTF
TGTGCCAGCAGGGAAGGGGGCGCTGACCATTATGGCTACACCTTC
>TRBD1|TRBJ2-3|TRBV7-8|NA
CASSISAAGQGYTDTQYF
TGTGCCAGCAGCATTAGTGCGGCAGGACAGGGATACACAGATACGCAGTATTTT
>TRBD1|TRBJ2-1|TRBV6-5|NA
CASSRDRGELREQFF
TGTGCCAGCAGCCGGGACAGGGGGGAACTTAGGGAGCAGTTCTTC
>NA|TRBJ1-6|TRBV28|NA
CASKVAETHSSYNSPLHF
TGTGCCAGCAAGGTAGCAGAGACCCATAGCTCCTATAATTCACCCCTCCACTTT
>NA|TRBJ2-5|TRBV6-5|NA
CASSSPPPETQYF
TGTGCCAGCTCTTCTCCCCCCCCAGAGACCCAGTACTTC
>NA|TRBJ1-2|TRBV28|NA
CASSSQGVEGYGYTF
TGTGCCAGCAGTTCCCAAGGGGTCGAGGGCTATGGCTACACCTTC
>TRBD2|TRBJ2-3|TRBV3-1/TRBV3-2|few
CASRRGLAGTDTQYF
TGTGCCAGCAGACGGGGACTAGCGGGGACAGATACGCAGTATTTT
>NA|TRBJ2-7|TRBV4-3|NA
CASSPSGQGGFWEQYF
TGCGCCAGCAGCCCGTCTGGACAGGGAGGGTTTTGGGAGCAGTACTTC
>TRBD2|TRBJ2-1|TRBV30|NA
CAWVPSGRWHEQFF
TGTGCCTGGGTGCCTAGCGGGAGATGGCATGAGCAGTTCTTC
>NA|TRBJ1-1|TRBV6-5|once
CASSYSRGAGRTEAFF
TGTGCCAGCAGTTACTCAAGGGGGGCAGGGAGGACTGAAGCTTTCTTT
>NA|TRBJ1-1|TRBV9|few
CASSVGAELNTEAFF
TGTGCCAGCAGCGTAGGGGCAGAGCTGAACACTGAAGCTTTCTTT
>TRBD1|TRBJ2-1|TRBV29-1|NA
CSVGPGDRQFF
TGCAGCGTTGGACCAGGGGACAGGCAGTTCTTC
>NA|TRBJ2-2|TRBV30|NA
CAWNVRSGELFF
TGTGCCTGGAACGTACGTAGCGGGGAGCTGTTTTTT
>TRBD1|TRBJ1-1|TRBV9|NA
CASSYTGTGGTEAFF
TGTGCCAGCAGTTACACCGGGACAGGGGGTACTGAAGCTTTCTTT
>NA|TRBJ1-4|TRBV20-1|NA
CSASERGGKLFF
TGCAGTGCTAGTGAACGAGGGGGAAAACTGTTTTTT
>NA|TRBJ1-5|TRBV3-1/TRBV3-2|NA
CASSQGTGLVKPQHF
TGTGCCAGCAGCCAAGGTACAGGGTTAGTAAAGCCCCAGCATTTT
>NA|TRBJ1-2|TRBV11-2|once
CASSLDSYGYTF
TGTGCCAGCAGCTTAGACAGCTATGGCTACACCTTC